The rows below give T cell receptor beta chains drawn from one sample of a study. TCRdb redid the calling of the 5' RACE reads with MiXCR, one entry per CDR3 protein. This table holds just over 60,000 distinct CDR3 sequences, 30% found once. Input material: tumor-infiltrating naive CD4+ T cells sorted from the breast tumor. These receptors were collected from a female donor with breast cancer. Each CDR3 is given with its conserved first and last residue. A D gene is named only where the DNA matches it firmly. Clone size, where shown, is once, few, many, or a class for clones that have expanded.

CDR3nt	CDR3aa	abundance	d_gene	v_gene	j_gene
TGTGCCATCAGTGCCGGACAGGGGATGAACACTGAAGCTTTCTTT	CAISAGQGMNTEAFF	.	TRBD1	TRBV10-3	TRBJ1-1
TGTGCCAGCAGCCACCAGGGACTAGCGGGAGGAAAGTTCTTC	CASSHQGLAGGKFF	few	TRBD2	TRBV7-2	TRBJ2-1
TGCGCCAGCAGCTTGGATCTGGCCCAGGGTGGCTACACCTTC	CASSLDLAQGGYTF	few	.	TRBV5-1	TRBJ1-2
TGTGCCAGCAGCTTGCTGAGAGGGACTGAAGCTCTCTTT	CASSLLRGTEALF	once	.	TRBV5-6	TRBJ1-1
TGCGCCAGCAGCCAAGACAGGGATCGCTATGGCTACACCTTC	CASSQDRDRYGYTF	many	.	TRBV4-3	TRBJ1-2
TGTGCCAGCAGCCAAGACCCGGTGGGGGAAAAACTGTTTTTT	CASSQDPVGEKLFF	.	.	TRBV3-1	TRBJ1-4
TGTGCCAGCAGCTCCTCCCGGATCTCTGGGGCCAACGTCCTGACTTTC	CASSSSRISGANVLTF	.	.	TRBV7-3	TRBJ2-6
TGTGCCAGCAGCCTAACTCATGGACAGGGGGTCGCCCAGTACTTC	CASSLTHGQGVAQYF	.	TRBD1	TRBV7-8	TRBJ2-4
TGCGCCAGCAGCCAAGATCTGGGGGGGAACACTGAAGCTTTCTTT	CASSQDLGGNTEAFF	.	.	TRBV4-3	TRBJ1-1
TGCAGTGCTAGAGAGGTGTCTAGCGTAACCTACGAGCAGTACTTC	CSAREVSSVTYEQYF	many	.	TRBV20-1	TRBJ2-7
TGTGCTAGCAGCCGGGCGGGGGGCCGTCAAGAGACCCAGTACTTC	CASSRAGGRQETQYF	.	TRBD2	TRBV7-7	TRBJ2-5
TGTGACAGCAGCCGGACCCAAACTAGCGTTGGGTACGAGCGGTACTTC	CDSSRTQTSVGYERYF	.	TRBD2	TRBV7-2	TRBJ2-7
TGTGCCAGCAGCCAAGTCTCAGGGGGTTCTAACTATGGCTACACCTTC	CASSQVSGGSNYGYTF	.	TRBD1	TRBV3-1	TRBJ1-2
TGTGCCAGCAGCTGGAGCGGGGGGACCGATACGCAGTATTTT	CASSWSGGTDTQYF	.	TRBD2	TRBV7-3	TRBJ2-3
TGTGCCAGCAGAGAAGAGAAGGGGCCAGTCGGGGAGCTGTTTTTT	CASREEKGPVGELFF	many	.	TRBV3-1	TRBJ2-2
TGCAGTGCTAGAGATAGGAACGTGGGAGATACGCAGTATTTT	CSARDRNVGDTQYF	.	.	TRBV20-1	TRBJ2-3
TGTGCCAGCAGTTACTCGGTTAGTGGCTACACCTTC	CASSYSVSGYTF	few	.	TRBV6-2/TRBV6-3	TRBJ1-2
TGCGCCAGCGCGGATACAGGGGGCACCACTGAAGCTTTCTTT	CASADTGGTTEAFF	.	TRBD1	TRBV5-1	TRBJ1-1
TGTGCCAGCAGTTCAGGACAGGGAGGTTCACCCCTCCACTTT	CASSSGQGGSPLHF	many	TRBD1	TRBV6-5	TRBJ1-6
TGTGCCAGCAGTTCGCAGGGGAGGGCTAACTATGGCTACACCTTC	CASSSQGRANYGYTF	few	.	TRBV27	TRBJ1-2
TGTGCCAGCAGTGAAACGCTTGCGGGGGGGCCCAAGGTGAATGAGCAGTTCTTC	CASSETLAGGPKVNEQFF	.	TRBD2	TRBV6-1	TRBJ2-1
TGTGCCAGCAGTTTACAGGGATATAGCACTGAAGCTTTCTTT	CASSLQGYSTEAFF	.	.	TRBV12-3/TRBV12-4	TRBJ1-1
TGCAGTGCACCCGGACAGCAGAACACTGAAGCTTTCTTT	CSAPGQQNTEAFF	.	.	TRBV20-1	TRBJ1-1
TGCGCCAGCAGCTTGTTCTCTAGCGGTAGCACAGATACGCAGTATTTT	CASSLFSSGSTDTQYF	few	TRBD2	TRBV5-1	TRBJ2-3
TGTGCCAGCAGATCTACAGGGGGAAGCAATCAGCCCCAGCATTTT	CASRSTGGSNQPQHF	.	TRBD1	TRBV7-8	TRBJ1-5
TGTGCCAGCAGCCAAGATGTGTTTAAGGACAGGGGGTTGTCCTACGAGCAGTACTTC	CASSQDVFKDRGLSYEQYF	few	TRBD1	TRBV4-2	TRBJ2-7
TGCGCCAGCAGTGATGGCGCGGTAGGCCAAGAGACCCAGTACTTC	CASSDGAVGQETQYF	few	.	TRBV10-2	TRBJ2-5
TGTGCCTGGCTAGAGTATCAGGGTTGGGAGACCCAGTACTTC	CAWLEYQGWETQYF	.	.	TRBV30	TRBJ2-5
TGTGCCTGGACCGGGACATCGTTTTATGGCTACACCTTC	CAWTGTSFYGYTF	.	.	TRBV30	TRBJ1-2
TGTGCCAGCAGTGAAGCACAACAGGGTTTTGAGCGGTTCTTC	CASSEAQQGFERFF	.	.	TRBV2	TRBJ2-1
TGTGCCAGCAGGGAGGTTAACAATCAGCCCCAGCATTTT	CASREVNNQPQHF	few	.	TRBV6-1	TRBJ1-5
TGTGCCAGCAGCACCGATCCAGGGGGCCCCTATGGCTACACCTTC	CASSTDPGGPYGYTF	many	TRBD1	TRBV28	TRBJ1-2
TGTGCCAGCAGTTTAATCAGGGGGCGAGGCAATCAGCCCCAGCATTTT	CASSLIRGRGNQPQHF	.	TRBD1	TRBV12-3/TRBV12-4	TRBJ1-5
TGTGCCAGCAGTTTAGGGCGGAGAGCTAACTATGGCTACACCTTC	CASSLGRRANYGYTF	many	.	TRBV12-3/TRBV12-4	TRBJ1-2
TGTGCCAGCAGCTTAGAGGGCTGGGACAATTCACCCCTCCACTTT	CASSLEGWDNSPLHF	.	.	TRBV7-9	TRBJ1-6
TGTGCCAGCAGCCCAGCGGGACTTGAGGCAGATACGCAGTATTTT	CASSPAGLEADTQYF	.	TRBD2	TRBV7-2	TRBJ2-3
TGTGCCAGCAGCCAAGGGACAGGCCTCTTCTCTGGGGCCAACGTCCTGACTTTC	CASSQGTGLFSGANVLTF	.	TRBD1	TRBV14	TRBJ2-6
TGTGCCAGCAGTGACCGGGACCAGGGGCGGGAGACCCAGTACTTC	CASSDRDQGRETQYF	.	.	TRBV25-1	TRBJ2-5
TGTGCCAGCAGTTTTAGCGGCGGCACTGAAGCTTTCTTT	CASSFSGGTEAFF	.	.	TRBV12-3/TRBV12-4	TRBJ1-1
TGTGCCAGCAGCCAAGGACTAGTTTACCCCGAGCAGTTCTTC	CASSQGLVYPEQFF	.	.	TRBV3-1	TRBJ2-1
TGCGCCAGCAGCACATCTTACGAGCAGTACTTC	CASSTSYEQYF	many	.	TRBV4-1	TRBJ2-7
TGCAGTGCCACCCCTTTCAGAGGGGGGAACAATGAGCAGTTCTTC	CSATPFRGGNNEQFF	.	.	TRBV20-1	TRBJ2-1
TGTGCCAGCAGCTCCCCTCGGACCTACAACATTCAGTACTTC	CASSSPRTYNIQYF	.	.	TRBV7-9	TRBJ2-4
TGTGCCATCAGCCCCCAAGGAGCGGTCGGCAATGAGCAGTTCTTC	CAISPQGAVGNEQFF	.	.	TRBV10-3	TRBJ2-1
TGTGCCAGCAGCTTAGAATCTGGGGGGCTCGGGGAGCAGTACTTC	CASSLESGGLGEQYF	few	.	TRBV7-9	TRBJ2-7
TGTGCCAGGAACAGGGGGAGAAGGAATCAGCCCCAGCATTTT	CARNRGRRNQPQHF	.	TRBD1	TRBV10-3	TRBJ1-5
TGTGCCAGCCGGGGGAGCATGAACACTGAAGCTTTCTTT	CASRGSMNTEAFF	few	.	TRBV6-5	TRBJ1-1
TGCGCCAGCAGCTCTTCCGGGACAGGGTACACTGAAGCTTTCTTT	CASSSSGTGYTEAFF	many	TRBD1	TRBV5-1	TRBJ1-1
TGTGCCAGCAGCTTAGTAGCCCAATCCTACGAGCAGTACTTC	CASSLVAQSYEQYF	medium-sized	.	TRBV7-2	TRBJ2-7
TGTGCCAGCAGCTTAGCGACTAGCGGGCCCGGGCACGAGCAGTACTTC	CASSLATSGPGHEQYF	.	TRBD2	TRBV7-8	TRBJ2-7
TGTGCCAGCAGTGAAATTACGGATCTCATTGGGGATACGCAGTATTTT	CASSEITDLIGDTQYF	.	.	TRBV6-1	TRBJ2-3
TGTGCCAGCAGTTCGATACTAGTGGTCCCCATCAATGAGCAGTTCTTC	CASSSILVVPINEQFF	few	.	TRBV28	TRBJ2-1
TGCAGTGCTTCCCCCGGGAGGGTTCGGGGTGAGGGCACAGATACGCAGTATTTT	CSASPGRVRGEGTDTQYF	.	TRBD2	TRBV20-1	TRBJ2-3
TGTGCCGGCTCAACGGGCGGGAGTAGCACAGATACGCGGTATTTT	CAGSTGGSSTDTRYF	.	TRBD2	TRBV7-2	TRBJ2-3
TGTGCCAGCAGCTTAGCCGCCTCTGGGACGGGCTACACAGATACGCAGTATTTT	CASSLAASGTGYTDTQYF	.	.	TRBV7-3	TRBJ2-3
TGTGCCAGCAGCTTGGCCACGGTTAACACCGGGGAGCTGTTTTTT	CASSLATVNTGELFF	.	.	TRBV7-9	TRBJ2-2
TGTGCCATCAGTGAACCTTACAGGGGGAGAAACACAGATACGCAGTATTTT	CAISEPYRGRNTDTQYF	.	TRBD1	TRBV10-3	TRBJ2-3
TGTGCCATCAGTGACGGAAACTCTGGAAACACCATATATTTT	CAISDGNSGNTIYF	few	.	TRBV10-3	TRBJ1-3
TGTGCCAGCAGTTTAAACTACTATGGCTACACCTTC	CASSLNYYGYTF	.	.	TRBV28	TRBJ1-2
TGCGCCAGCTCCGCATACAATGAGCAGTTCTTC	CASSAYNEQFF	.	.	TRBV10-2	TRBJ2-1